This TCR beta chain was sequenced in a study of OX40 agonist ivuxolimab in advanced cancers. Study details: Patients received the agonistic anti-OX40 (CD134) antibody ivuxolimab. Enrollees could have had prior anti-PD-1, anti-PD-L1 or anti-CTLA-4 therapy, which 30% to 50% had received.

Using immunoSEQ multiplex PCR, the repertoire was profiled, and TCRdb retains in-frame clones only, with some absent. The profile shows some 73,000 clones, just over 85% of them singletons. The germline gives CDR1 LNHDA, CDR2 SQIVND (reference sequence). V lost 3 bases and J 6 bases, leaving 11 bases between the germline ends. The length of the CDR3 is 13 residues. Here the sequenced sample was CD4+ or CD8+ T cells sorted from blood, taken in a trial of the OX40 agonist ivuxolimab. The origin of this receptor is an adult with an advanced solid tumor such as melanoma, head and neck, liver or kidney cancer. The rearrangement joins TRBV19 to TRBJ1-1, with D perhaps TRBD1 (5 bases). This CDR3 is CASSIGGRAEAFF. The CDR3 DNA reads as TGTGCCAGTAGTATCGGGGGACGGGCTGAAGCTTTCTTT.